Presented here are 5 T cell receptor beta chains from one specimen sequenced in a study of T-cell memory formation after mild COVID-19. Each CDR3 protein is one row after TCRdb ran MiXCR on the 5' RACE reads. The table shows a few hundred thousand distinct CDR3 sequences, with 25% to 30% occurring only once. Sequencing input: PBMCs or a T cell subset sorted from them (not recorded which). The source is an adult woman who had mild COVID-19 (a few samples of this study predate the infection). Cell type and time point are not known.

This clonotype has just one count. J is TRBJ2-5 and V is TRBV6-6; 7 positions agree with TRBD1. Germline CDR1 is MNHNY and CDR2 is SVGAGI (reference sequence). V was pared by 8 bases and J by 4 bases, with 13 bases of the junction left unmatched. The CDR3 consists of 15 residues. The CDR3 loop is CASGYRGEGTETQYF. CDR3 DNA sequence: TGTGCCAGCGGGTACAGGGGAGAGGGTACAGAGACCCAGTACTTC.

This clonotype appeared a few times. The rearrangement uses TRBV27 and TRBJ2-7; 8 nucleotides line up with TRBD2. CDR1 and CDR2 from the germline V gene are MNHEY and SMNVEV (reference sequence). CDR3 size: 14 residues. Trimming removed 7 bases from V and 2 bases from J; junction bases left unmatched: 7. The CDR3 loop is CASNVAGQPYEQYF. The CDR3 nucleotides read TGTGCCAGCAATGTAGCGGGGCAGCCCTACGAGCAGTACTTC.

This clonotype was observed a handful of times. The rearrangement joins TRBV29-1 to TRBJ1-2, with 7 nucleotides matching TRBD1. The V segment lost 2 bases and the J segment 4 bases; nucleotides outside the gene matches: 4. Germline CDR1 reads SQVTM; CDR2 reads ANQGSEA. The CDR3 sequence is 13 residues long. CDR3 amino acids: CSVEQGGVYGYTF. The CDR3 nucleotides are TGCAGCGTTGAACAGGGGGGTGTCTATGGCTACACCTTC.

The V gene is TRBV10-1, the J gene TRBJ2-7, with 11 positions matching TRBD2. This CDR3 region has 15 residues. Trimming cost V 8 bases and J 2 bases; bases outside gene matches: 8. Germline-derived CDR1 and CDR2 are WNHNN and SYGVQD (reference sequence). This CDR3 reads CASSITSGGPYEQYF. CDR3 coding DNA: TGCGCCAGCTCAATAACTAGCGGGGGACCCTACGAGCAGTACTTC.

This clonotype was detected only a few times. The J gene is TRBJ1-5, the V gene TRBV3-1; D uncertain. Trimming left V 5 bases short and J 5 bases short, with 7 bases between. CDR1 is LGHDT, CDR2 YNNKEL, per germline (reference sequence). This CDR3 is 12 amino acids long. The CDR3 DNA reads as TGTGCCAGCAGCTCGCTGGATCAGCCCCAGCATTTT. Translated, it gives CASSSLDQPQHF.